These 32 T cell receptor beta chains originate from one sample sequenced in a study of OX40 agonist ivuxolimab in advanced cancers. Profiling relied on immunoSEQ multiplex PCR, and the TCRdb table lists in-frame clones only, not all of them. The table shows 75,000 to 95,000 clones, with approximately 87% occurring only once. Sequenced material: CD4+ or CD8+ T cells sorted from blood, taken in a trial of the OX40 agonist ivuxolimab. These receptors were obtained from an adult with an advanced solid tumor such as melanoma, head and neck, liver or kidney cancer.

This chain links TRBV29-1 with TRBJ2-2; D may be TRBD1 or TRBD2 (5 bases each). This CDR3 region has 12 residues. CDR1 is SQVTM, CDR2 ANQGSEA, per germline. V shed 7 bases and J shed 7 bases, with 13 bases lying between them. CDR3 DNA: TGCAGCGGGGGAGCGCAGGGCGGGGAGCTGTTTTTT. As protein: CSGGAQGGELFF.

The V call is TRBV28, the J call TRBJ2-1; 7 nucleotides agree with TRBD2. The V gene's germline CDR1 is MDHEN and CDR2 SYDVKM. The CDR3 contains 11 residues. The chain's CDR3 is CATSLKDEQFF. As DNA, the CDR3 is TGTGCGACTAGCTTAAAGGATGAGCAGTTCTTC.

The chain employs TRBV7-9 and TRBJ2-1; 13 bases fit TRBD2. The CDR3 has 17 residues. CDR1 and CDR2 from the germline V gene are SEHNR and FQNEAQ (reference sequence). Trimming at V came to 4 bases and at J to 3 bases, leaving 6 bases not matched to a gene. CDR3: CASSSPRLAGGYNEQFF. CDR3 nucleotides: TGTGCCAGCAGCTCGCCCAGACTAGCGGGAGGCTACAATGAGCAGTTCTTC.

The chain employs TRBV28 and TRBJ1-4, with TRBD1 matching 9 bases. J lost 3 bases, V lost 9 bases, and 8 bases had no gene match. The CDR3 loop spans 15 amino acids. Germline V gene lookup returns CDR1 MDHEN and CDR2 SYDVKM. This CDR3 is CASETGGLPNEKLFF. The CDR3 nucleotides are TGTGCCAGTGAGACAGGGGGACTACCTAATGAAAAACTGTTTTTT.

The chain joins TRBV7-3 to TRBJ1-3; D is possibly TRBD1 (5 bases). Germline V gene lookup returns CDR1 SGHTA and CDR2 FQGTGA. Deletions cut 3 bases from V and 0 bases from J, with 9 bases between. The CDR3 totals 15 residues. CDR3 in amino acids: CASSLQGSSGNTIYF. The CDR3 coding sequence is TGTGCCAGCAGCTTGCAGGGCTCCTCTGGAAACACCATATATTTT.

This clone was counted a few times. The V gene is TRBV19, the J gene TRBJ2-3; D is tentatively TRBD1 or TRBD2 (7 bases each). Trimming removed 5 bases from V and 0 bases from J, with 18 bases in between. Per the germline V gene, CDR1 is LNHDA and CDR2 is SQIVND (reference sequence). CDR3 length equals 17 residues. CDR3 DNA sequence: TGTGCCAGTAGTCTCCAGGGGGGGGCTCATAGCACAGATACGCAGTATTTT. Its translation is CASSLQGGAHSTDTQYF.

The V call is TRBV30, the J call TRBJ2-3, with D possibly TRBD1 on 6 matching bases. The CDR3 spans 17 residues. Germline V gives CDR1 GTSNPN, CDR2 SVGIG (reference sequence). V was cut by 4 bases and J by 3 bases, with 23 bases left in between. The CDR3 DNA reads as TGTGCCTGGACCAGGACCTTCAGGGGTGGGGGAACAGATACGCAGTATTTT. Protein product: CAWTRTFRGGGTDTQYF.

V is TRBV5-4 and J is TRBJ1-1, with D uncertain. The CDR3 totals 13 residues. Germline-derived CDR1 and CDR2 are SGHNT and YYREEE (reference sequence). V was clipped by 0 bases and J by 1 base, with 4 bases between them. The CDR3 coding sequence is TGTGCCAGCAGCTTGGATTGGAACACTGAAGCTTTCTTT. Amino acids: CASSLDWNTEAFF.

The chain recombines TRBV7-2 with TRBJ2-3; D possibly corresponds to TRBD1 (6 bases). The germline CDR1 and CDR2 sequences are SGHTA and FQGNSA. The CDR3 totals 14 residues. Trimming stripped 2 bases from V and 8 bases from J, with 14 bases between. The CDR3 region is CASSLIVGAATQYF. The DNA of the CDR3 is TGTGCCAGCAGCTTAATCGTGGGGGCTGCTACGCAGTATTTT.

The V and J genes are TRBV20-1 and TRBJ1-2, with unresolved D. The CDR3 is 11 residues long. The germline CDR1 and CDR2 sequences are DFQATT and SNEGSKA (reference sequence). V lost 8 bases to trimming and J lost 8 bases, with 15 bases between them. The CDR3 reads CSTLLRLGYTF. CDR3 nucleotide sequence: TGCAGTACACTTTTACGGCTGGGCTACACCTTC.

This chain joins TRBV7-8 and TRBJ2-3; 9 nucleotides align to TRBD2. The germline V gene has CDR1 SGHVS and CDR2 FQNEAQ. This CDR3 is 14 amino acids long. The V and J ends lost 5 bases and 7 bases, in that order; junction bases with no gene match: 7. The CDR3 here is CASSISGSGNTQYF. CDR3 in DNA: TGTGCCAGCAGCATTAGCGGGAGTGGGAATACGCAGTATTTT.

The chain joins TRBV11-3 to TRBJ1-3; D gene unclear. The CDR3 length is 16 residues. Looked up from germline, CDR1 is SGHNT and CDR2 is YENEEA. V was shortened by 5 bases and J by 2 bases, with 16 bases between the two germline ends. DNA for the CDR3: TGTGCCAGCAGCACAAACGCGGGGTTCGCTGGAAACACCATATATTTT. Its protein product is CASSTNAGFAGNTIYF.

CDR3 sequence reads: CASRYRTGELFF. The CDR3 bases are TGTGCCAGCAGATACCGCACCGGGGAGCTGTTTTTT. This rearrangement joins TRBV6-5 to TRBJ2-2; D gene ambiguous. The CDR3 sequence is 12 residues long. Between the trimmed V and J ends, which lost 6 bases and 4 bases, there was a span of 6 bases. Germline V gene sequence: CDR1 MNHEY, CDR2 SVGAGI.

The J gene is TRBJ2-1, the V gene TRBV18; 7 bases align to TRBD1. The trim removed 5 bases at V and 2 bases at J, leaving 6 bases unmatched. Germline V gene lookup returns CDR1 KGHSH and CDR2 LQKENI. This CDR3 comprises 15 residues. The CDR3 sequence is CASSAQGVTYNEQFF. Here the CDR3 DNA reads TGTGCCAGCTCAGCCCAGGGGGTCACCTACAATGAGCAGTTCTTC.

The V call is TRBV11-2, the J call TRBJ2-7; D unclear. Germline loops: CDR1 SGHAT, CDR2 FQNNGV. This CDR3 is 12 amino acids long. The V end was cut by 0 bases, the J end by 9 bases, with 9 bases between. The CDR3 DNA follows: TGTGCCAGCAGCTTAGATCCAACAGTGCAGTACTTC. Protein sequence: CASSLDPTVQYF.

The chain couples TRBV29-1 to TRBJ2-5; perhaps D is TRBD1 or TRBD2 (5 bases each). Germline V gene sequence: CDR1 SQVTM, CDR2 ANQGSEA. V gave up 2 bases and J gave up 1 base, with 8 bases separating them. The CDR3 is 13 amino acids. CDR3 sequence (DNA): TGCAGCGTTGAAACGGGGCCCCAAGAGACCCAGTACTTC. Protein product: CSVETGPQETQYF.

The chain is built from TRBV5-1 and TRBJ2-5, with 7 bases identical to TRBD1. J gave up 2 bases and V 0 bases, and 7 bases lay outside the gene matches. The CDR3 totals 16 residues. The V gene's germline CDR1 is SGHRS and CDR2 YFSETQ. Written as DNA, the CDR3 is TGCGCCAGCAGCTTGGGTCTATTACAGGGGCAAGAGACCCAGTACTTC. This encodes CASSLGLLQGQETQYF.

J is TRBJ2-7 and V is TRBV9; D is unclear. Germline V gene sequence: CDR1 SGDLS, CDR2 YYNGEE. The CDR3 contains 14 residues. V lost 4 bases to trimming and J lost 4 bases, with 15 bases between them. The CDR3 is CASSPDVLGYEQYF. Here the CDR3 DNA reads TGTGCCAGCAGCCCAGATGTATTGGGTTACGAGCAGTACTTC.

V and J are TRBV30 and TRBJ2-5; unclear D gene. V lost 4 bases, J lost 0 bases, and 12 bases lay in between. CDR3 length: 14 residues. Germline V gives CDR1 GTSNPN, CDR2 SVGIG (reference sequence). This CDR3 is CAWNFPVDQETQYF. As DNA, the CDR3 is TGTGCCTGGAACTTTCCGGTGGACCAAGAGACCCAGTACTTC.

The chain carries TRBV5-6 and TRBJ2-5; the match to TRBD1 covers 11 bases. From germline, CDR1 is SGHDT and CDR2 YYEEEE. CDR3 length: 16 amino acids. V lost 5 bases to trimming and J lost 5 bases; unmatched junction nucleotides: 11. DNA for the CDR3: TGTGCCAGCAGGAGGACAGGGGGCGCGGTGCCCGAGACCCAGTACTTC. Translating it yields CASRRTGGAVPETQYF.

The chain carries TRBV19 and TRBJ2-7; 9 bases agree with TRBD2. The end of the DNA aligns better with TRBJ2-5, so the J call may be wrong. Germline assignment: CDR1 LNHDA and CDR2 SQIVND (reference sequence). CDR3 size: 13 residues. The chain's CDR3 is CASRVAGAETQYF. CDR3 coding DNA: TGTGCCAGTAGAGTAGCGGGAGCGGAGACCCAGTACTTC.

The rearrangement joins TRBV19 to TRBJ2-3; 7 bases are shared with TRBD2. This CDR3 region has 16 residues. Trimming cost V 6 bases and J 2 bases; bases outside gene matches: 11. Germline CDR1 reads LNHDA; CDR2 reads SQIVND (reference sequence). The CDR3 DNA is TGTGCCAGTAGGCCCTCTACTAGCGCCGTCACAGATACGCAGTATTTT. It yields the protein CASRPSTSAVTDTQYF. Full variable domain (remainder filled in from reference TRBV19 and TRBJ2-3): DGGITQSPKYLFRKEGQNVTLSCEQNLNHDAMYWYRQDPGQGLRLIYYSQIVNDFQKGDIAEGYSVSREKKESFPLTVTSAQKNPTAFYLCASRPSTSAVTDTQYFGPGTRLTVL.

The V call is TRBV7-3, the J call TRBJ2-6; no clear D gene. CDR3 size: 17 residues. V was trimmed by 5 bases and J by 0 bases, leaving 14 bases between them. The germline V gene has CDR1 SGHTA and CDR2 FQGTGA. The CDR3 region is CASSPSPKVSGANVLTF. The CDR3 nucleotides are TGTGCCAGCAGCCCCTCGCCCAAAGTCTCTGGGGCCAACGTCCTGACTTTC.

The V and J genes are TRBV7-2 and TRBJ1-5; no firm D call. The CDR3 covers 15 residues. Trimming removed 5 bases at V and 0 bases at J, with 11 bases between. Germline CDR1 and CDR2: SGHTA and FQGNSA. The CDR3 loop is CASSPTVYSNQPQHF. DNA of the CDR3: TGTGCCAGCAGCCCCACAGTTTATAGCAATCAGCCCCAGCATTTT.

V gene TRBV30 combines with J gene TRBJ2-3; D gene ambiguous. Trimming cost V 8 bases and J 5 bases, with 23 bases left between them. The germline V gene encodes CDR1 GTSNPN and CDR2 SVGIG (reference sequence). The CDR3 contains 15 residues. In DNA, the CDR3 is TGTGCCGGCTCCGGGCTCTTAGGGATAGGAGATACGCAGTATTTT. Translating it yields CAGSGLLGIGDTQYF.

The rearrangement joins TRBV2 to TRBJ1-5; TRBD1 matches 11 bases. The CDR3 length is 13 residues. Germline lookup yields CDR1 SNHLY and CDR2 FYNNEI. V gave up 8 bases and J gave up 5 bases; unmatched junction bases: 2. In nucleotides, the CDR3 is TGTGCCAGCGGACAGGGGGCTGATCAGCCCCAGCATTTT. This codes for CASGQGADQPQHF.

The chain couples TRBV5-8 to TRBJ1-2, with 8 positions matching TRBD1. After removal of 5 bases from V and 4 bases from J, the junction contained 7 bases not matched to a gene. CDR3 length: 14 residues. Germline lookup yields CDR1 SGHTS and CDR2 YDEGEE. CDR3 coding DNA: TGTGCCAGCAGTTTCCAGGGGGCTTCCTATGGCTACACCTTC. Translating it yields CASSFQGASYGYTF. The variable domain in full, with the rest retrieved from reference TRBV5-8 and TRBJ1-2, is EAGVTQSPTHLIKTRGQQATLRCSPISGHTSVYWYQQALGLGLQFLLWYDEGEERNRGNFPPRFSGRQFPNYSSELNVNALELEDSALYLCASSFQGASYGYTFGSGTRLTVV.

This clone came up a few times. The chain carries TRBV5-4 and TRBJ2-1; TRBD2 matches at 9 bases. The junction had 3 bases not matched to a gene; V was cut back by 0 bases and J by 8 bases. This CDR3 is 14 amino acids long. Germline V gives CDR1 SGHNT, CDR2 YYREEE (reference sequence). CDR3: CASSLVSGSDEQFF. The CDR3 nucleotides read TGTGCCAGCAGCTTGGTTAGCGGGAGTGATGAGCAGTTCTTC.

The V gene is TRBV9, the J gene TRBJ1-3; D is perhaps TRBD1 (5 bases). CDR1 and CDR2 (germline): SGDLS, YYNGEE. This CDR3 has 15 residues. V dropped 3 bases and J dropped 0 bases, with 10 bases sitting between them. This CDR3 reads CASSESQVSGNTIYF. CDR3 in DNA: TGTGCCAGCAGCGAATCACAGGTCTCTGGAAACACCATATATTTT.

The chain combines TRBV6-5 with TRBJ2-1, with 10 bases identical to TRBD2. J lost 6 bases, V lost 6 bases, and 8 bases had no gene match. The CDR3 consists of 15 residues. Germline assignment: CDR1 MNHEY and CDR2 SVGAGI. CDR3 nucleotide sequence: TGTGCCAGCAGGTTTTCAGGACTAGCGGCCAATGAGCAGTTCTTC. This sequence encodes CASRFSGLAANEQFF.

The V and J genes are TRBV29-1 and TRBJ2-1; 11 bases align to TRBD1. Germline values: CDR1 SQVTM, CDR2 ANQGSEA. The J segment lost 3 bases and the V segment lost 7 bases, leaving 5 bases of the junction unmatched. The CDR3 loop spans 14 amino acids. The CDR3 nucleotides read TGCAGCGCCGGGACAGGGGGATACTACAATGAGCAGTTCTTC. This encodes CSAGTGGYYNEQFF.

CDR3 DNA sequence: TGTGCCAGCAGTTACCTTACAGGGCCTGAAGCTTTCTTT. Translating gives CASSYLTGPEAFF. The chain recombines TRBV6-5 with TRBJ1-1; D might be TRBD1 (6 bases). CDR3 size: 13 residues. Germline lookup yields CDR1 MNHEY and CDR2 SVGAGI. The V gene lost 2 bases and the J gene lost 6 bases, with 10 bases spanning the gap.